This is a list of T cell receptor beta chains from one sample in a study of blood T cell repertoires in COVID-19. TCRdb's copy holds only in-frame clones and misses some; the assay was immunoSEQ multiplex PCR. The sample records under 150,000 clones, 80% being singletons. The sequenced sample consisted of peripheral blood. The receptors were gathered from a woman aged 45-59 years with acute or convalescent COVID-19. Both conserved end residues are part of each CDR3. The D gene is left open where the match is weak. The size entry is marked missing in some rows and otherwise reads once, few, many or a size class.

V gene: TRBV6-5; J gene: TRBJ2-7; CDR3 length: 13; clone size: .; D gene: TRBD1; CDR3 protein: CASSYVAGGEQYF; CDR3 DNA: TGTGCCAGCAGTTACGTGGCAGGGGGCGAGCAGTACTTC
V gene: TRBV9; J gene: TRBJ2-5; CDR3 length: 16; clone size: .; D gene: TRBD2; CDR3 protein: CASSVGGGRALKTQYF; CDR3 DNA: TGTGCCAGCAGCGTAGGCGGGGGGCGGGCACTTAAGACCCAGTACTTC
V gene: TRBV29-1; J gene: TRBJ2-7; CDR3 length: 15; clone size: .; D gene: .; CDR3 protein: CSVEEAELLQGEQYF; CDR3 DNA: TGCAGCGTTGAAGAGGCAGAACTCCTCCAGGGCGAGCAGTACTTC
V gene: TRBV7-9; J gene: TRBJ2-4; CDR3 length: 14; clone size: .; D gene: TRBD2; CDR3 protein: CASSYGGERNIQYF; CDR3 DNA: TGTGCCAGCAGCTACGGGGGGGAGCGAAACATTCAGTACTTC
V gene: TRBV6-6; J gene: TRBJ2-1; CDR3 length: 15; clone size: .; D gene: TRBD2; CDR3 protein: CASSVAGGPGNEQFF; CDR3 DNA: TGTGCCAGCAGTGTAGCGGGGGGGCCGGGCAATGAGCAGTTCTTC
V gene: TRBV6-2/TRBV6-3; J gene: TRBJ2-7; CDR3 length: 15; clone size: .; D gene: .; CDR3 protein: CASSYSMQGRVEQYF; CDR3 DNA: TGTGCCAGCAGTTACTCGATGCAGGGGAGAGTCGAGCAGTACTTC
V gene: TRBV3-1/TRBV3-2; J gene: TRBJ2-3; CDR3 length: 14; clone size: .; D gene: .; CDR3 protein: CASSQNPGVDTQYF; CDR3 DNA: TGTGCCAGCAGCCAAAATCCAGGGGTGGATACGCAGTATTTT
V gene: TRBV7-3; J gene: TRBJ2-5; CDR3 length: 14; clone size: .; D gene: TRBD2; CDR3 protein: CASSLGRGGTTQYF; CDR3 DNA: TGTGCCAGCAGCTTAGGCCGGGGGGGTACGACCCAGTACTTC
V gene: TRBV6-2/TRBV6-3; J gene: TRBJ1-4; CDR3 length: 15; clone size: .; D gene: .; CDR3 protein: CASSDRRGENEKLFF; CDR3 DNA: TGTGCCAGCAGTGACCGGCGGGGGGAGAATGAAAAACTGTTTTTT
V gene: TRBV27; J gene: TRBJ1-2; CDR3 length: 13; clone size: .; D gene: .; CDR3 protein: CASSPQGSGGYTF; CDR3 DNA: TGTGCCAGCAGTCCGCAGGGATCTGGGGGCTACACCTTC
V gene: TRBV4-3; J gene: TRBJ2-7; CDR3 length: 15; clone size: .; D gene: .; CDR3 protein: CASSQAPGEPYEQYF; CDR3 DNA: TGCGCCAGCAGCCAAGCCCCAGGGGAGCCTTACGAGCAGTACTTC
V gene: TRBV15; J gene: TRBJ2-7; CDR3 length: 15; clone size: .; D gene: TRBD1; CDR3 protein: CATSRGGQGTYEQYF; CDR3 DNA: TGTGCCACCAGCAGAGGAGGACAGGGCACCTACGAGCAGTACTTC
V gene: TRBV7-2; J gene: TRBJ1-5; CDR3 length: 13; clone size: .; D gene: .; CDR3 protein: CASSPSLSQPQHF; CDR3 DNA: TGTGCCAGCAGCCCCTCCCTGAGTCAGCCCCAGCATTTT
V gene: TRBV28; J gene: TRBJ2-7; CDR3 length: 13; clone size: .; D gene: .; CDR3 protein: CASRLDTSYEQYF; CDR3 DNA: TGTGCCAGCAGACTGGACACCTCCTACGAGCAGTACTTC
V gene: TRBV18; J gene: TRBJ1-1; CDR3 length: 16; clone size: .; D gene: .; CDR3 protein: CASSPHSPREDTEAFF; CDR3 DNA: TGTGCCAGCTCACCCCACAGCCCGAGGGAGGACACTGAAGCTTTCTTT
V gene: TRBV30; J gene: TRBJ1-5; CDR3 length: 13; clone size: .; D gene: .; CDR3 protein: CAWSSGVGQPQHF; CDR3 DNA: TGTGCCTGGAGTTCAGGGGTAGGGCAGCCCCAGCATTTT
V gene: TRBV5-1; J gene: TRBJ1-1; CDR3 length: 15; clone size: .; D gene: .; CDR3 protein: CASSTREKLNTEAFF; CDR3 DNA: TGCGCCAGCAGCACCAGGGAAAAATTGAACACTGAAGCTTTCTTT
V gene: TRBV7-3; J gene: TRBJ2-7; CDR3 length: 14; clone size: .; D gene: TRBD1; CDR3 protein: CASSPGQAPYEQYF; CDR3 DNA: TGTGCCAGCAGCCCGGGACAGGCCCCCTACGAGCAGTACTTC
V gene: TRBV6-2/TRBV6-3; J gene: TRBJ2-3; CDR3 length: 16; clone size: once; D gene: TRBD1; CDR3 protein: CASSYDGQGATDTQYF; CDR3 DNA: TGTGCCAGCAGTTACGATGGGCAGGGGGCCACAGATACGCAGTATTTT
V gene: TRBV3-1/TRBV3-2; J gene: TRBJ1-6; CDR3 length: 16; clone size: .; D gene: .; CDR3 protein: CASSSRGGLDNSPLHF; CDR3 DNA: TGTGCCAGCAGCAGTCGAGGGGGACTAGATAATTCACCCCTCCACTTT
V gene: TRBV27; J gene: TRBJ2-1; CDR3 length: 15; clone size: .; D gene: TRBD1; CDR3 protein: CASSLYRGSYNEQFF; CDR3 DNA: TGTGCCAGCAGTTTATACAGGGGATCCTACAATGAGCAGTTCTTC
V gene: TRBV3-1/TRBV3-2; J gene: TRBJ2-3; CDR3 length: 13; clone size: .; D gene: .; CDR3 protein: CASSEKVGDTQYF; CDR3 DNA: TGTGCCAGCAGTGAGAAGGTCGGGGATACGCAGTATTTT
V gene: TRBV27; J gene: TRBJ1-5; CDR3 length: 17; clone size: .; D gene: TRBD1; CDR3 protein: CASSLVRGGQGNQPQHF; CDR3 DNA: TGTGCCAGCAGTTTAGTCCGGGGAGGACAGGGGAATCAGCCCCAGCATTTT
V gene: TRBV19; J gene: TRBJ1-2; CDR3 length: 15; clone size: .; D gene: .; CDR3 protein: CASSIGGEWSYGYTF; CDR3 DNA: TGTGCCAGTAGTATTGGCGGAGAATGGAGCTATGGCTACACCTTC
V gene: TRBV4-3; J gene: TRBJ2-1; CDR3 length: 19; clone size: .; D gene: TRBD2; CDR3 protein: CASSQDEGSASGAYNEQFF; CDR3 DNA: TGCGCCAGCAGCCAAGATGAGGGCTCGGCTAGCGGGGCTTACAATGAGCAGTTCTTC
V gene: TRBV7-3; J gene: TRBJ1-1; CDR3 length: 13; clone size: .; D gene: TRBD1; CDR3 protein: CASSQGVQTEAFF; CDR3 DNA: TGTGCCAGCAGCCAGGGGGTTCAGACTGAAGCTTTCTTT
V gene: TRBV7-8; J gene: TRBJ1-4; CDR3 length: 15; clone size: .; D gene: .; CDR3 protein: CASIGLRGTNEKLFF; CDR3 DNA: TGTGCCAGCATCGGTTTACGGGGAACTAATGAAAAACTGTTTTTT
V gene: TRBV10-2; J gene: TRBJ2-7; CDR3 length: 15; clone size: .; D gene: TRBD1; CDR3 protein: CASRNTGTGGNEQYF; CDR3 DNA: TGCGCCAGCAGGAACACCGGGACAGGGGGCAACGAGCAGTACTTC
V gene: TRBV5-4; J gene: TRBJ1-1; CDR3 length: 14; clone size: many; D gene: .; CDR3 protein: CASSLGVSAAEAFF; CDR3 DNA: TGTGCCAGCAGCTTGGGGGTTAGTGCGGCTGAAGCTTTCTTT
V gene: TRBV5-1; J gene: TRBJ1-4; CDR3 length: 14; clone size: .; D gene: TRBD1; CDR3 protein: CASRGGRGDEKLFF; CDR3 DNA: TGCGCCAGCAGAGGGGGCAGGGGGGACGAAAAACTGTTTTTT
V gene: TRBV6-4; J gene: TRBJ1-6; CDR3 length: 15; clone size: .; D gene: .; CDR3 protein: CASREETGKKSPLHF; CDR3 DNA: TGTGCCAGCAGGGAAGAGACGGGGAAGAAATCACCCCTCCACTTT
V gene: TRBV9; J gene: TRBJ2-7; CDR3 length: 13; clone size: .; D gene: .; CDR3 protein: CASGGATQYEQYF; CDR3 DNA: TGTGCCAGCGGGGGGGCCACTCAATACGAGCAGTACTTC
V gene: TRBV5-1; J gene: TRBJ1-4; CDR3 length: 16; clone size: once; D gene: TRBD1; CDR3 protein: CASTYFGQGLNEKLFF; CDR3 DNA: TGCGCCAGTACTTACTTCGGACAGGGACTAAATGAAAAACTGTTTTTT
V gene: TRBV9; J gene: TRBJ1-4; CDR3 length: 13; clone size: .; D gene: .; CDR3 protein: CASSVGSGQKLFF; CDR3 DNA: TGTGCCAGCAGCGTAGGATCGGGTCAAAAACTGTTTTTT
V gene: TRBV7-6; J gene: TRBJ2-1; CDR3 length: 16; clone size: .; D gene: TRBD2; CDR3 protein: CASSLGERGAYNEQFF; CDR3 DNA: TGTGCCAGCAGCTTAGGGGAGCGGGGGGCGTACAATGAGCAGTTCTTC
V gene: TRBV7-6; J gene: TRBJ1-4; CDR3 length: 16; clone size: few; D gene: TRBD1; CDR3 protein: CASSLRGTGATEKLFF; CDR3 DNA: TGTGCCAGCAGCCTAAGAGGGACAGGGGCGACTGAAAAACTGTTTTTT
V gene: TRBV7-8; J gene: TRBJ1-5; CDR3 length: 15; clone size: .; D gene: TRBD1; CDR3 protein: CASSGQGSAGQPQHF; CDR3 DNA: TGTGCCAGCAGCGGACAGGGATCCGCTGGCCAGCCCCAGCATTTT
V gene: TRBV6-2/TRBV6-3; J gene: TRBJ1-4; CDR3 length: 14; clone size: .; D gene: .; CDR3 protein: CASSNSATNEKLFF; CDR3 DNA: TGTGCCAGCAGTAACAGTGCAACTAATGAAAAACTGTTTTTT
V gene: TRBV25-1; J gene: TRBJ2-7; CDR3 length: 14; clone size: .; D gene: .; CDR3 protein: CASSDGTGSYEQYF; CDR3 DNA: TGTGCCAGCAGTGATGGTACAGGTAGCTACGAGCAGTACTTC
V gene: TRBV30; J gene: TRBJ1-1; CDR3 length: 14; clone size: .; D gene: TRBD1; CDR3 protein: CAWSGGQGDTEAFF; CDR3 DNA: TGTGCCTGGAGTGGGGGGCAGGGGGACACTGAAGCTTTCTTT
V gene: TRBV30; J gene: TRBJ1-3; CDR3 length: 15; clone size: .; D gene: .; CDR3 protein: CAWSVTLSSGNTIYF; CDR3 DNA: TGTGCCTGGAGTGTAACGTTGAGCTCTGGAAACACCATATATTTT